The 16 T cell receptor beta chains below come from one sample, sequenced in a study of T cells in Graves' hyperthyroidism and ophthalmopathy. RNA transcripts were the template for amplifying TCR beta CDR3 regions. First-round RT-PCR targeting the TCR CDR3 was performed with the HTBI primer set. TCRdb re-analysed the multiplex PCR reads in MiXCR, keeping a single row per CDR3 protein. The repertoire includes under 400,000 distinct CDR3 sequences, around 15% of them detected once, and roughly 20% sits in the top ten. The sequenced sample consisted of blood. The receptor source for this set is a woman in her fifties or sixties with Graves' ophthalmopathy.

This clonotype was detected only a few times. CDR3 sequence (DNA): TGTGCCAGCAGCTTGACTAGCGGGTCCCTAGCCAAAAACATTCAGTACTTC. Translating gives CASSLTSGSLAKNIQYF. This sequence joins TRBV7-2 and TRBJ2-4; 10 nucleotides match TRBD2. Germline trimming cut 3 bases from V and 0 bases from J; bases unmatched to any gene: 5. Germline V gives CDR1 SGHTA, CDR2 FQGNSA. There are 17 residues in the CDR3.

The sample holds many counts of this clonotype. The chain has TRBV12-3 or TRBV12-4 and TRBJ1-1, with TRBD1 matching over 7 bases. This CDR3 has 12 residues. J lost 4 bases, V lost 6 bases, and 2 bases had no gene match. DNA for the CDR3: TGTGCCAGCAGCAACAGGGGCACTGAAGCTTTCTTT. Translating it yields CASSNRGTEAFF.

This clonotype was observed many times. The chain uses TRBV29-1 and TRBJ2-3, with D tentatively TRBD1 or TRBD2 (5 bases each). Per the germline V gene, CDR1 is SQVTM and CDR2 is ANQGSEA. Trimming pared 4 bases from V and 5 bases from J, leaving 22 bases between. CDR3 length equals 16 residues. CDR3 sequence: CSVAPRWGGGIDTQYF. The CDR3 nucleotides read TGCAGCGTTGCGCCCCGCTGGGGCGGAGGTATAGATACGCAGTATTTT.

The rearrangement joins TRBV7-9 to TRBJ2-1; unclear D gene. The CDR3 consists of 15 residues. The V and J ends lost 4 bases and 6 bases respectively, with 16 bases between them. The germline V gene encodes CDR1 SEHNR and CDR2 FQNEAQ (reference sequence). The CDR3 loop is CASSSDRLLINEQFF. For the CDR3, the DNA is TGTGCCAGCAGCTCCGACCGCCTCCTAATCAATGAGCAGTTCTTC.

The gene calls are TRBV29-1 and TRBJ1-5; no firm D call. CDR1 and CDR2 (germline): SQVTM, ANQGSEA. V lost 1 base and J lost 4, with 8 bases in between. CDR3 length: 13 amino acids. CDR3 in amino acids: CSVEGGVNQPQHF. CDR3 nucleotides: TGCAGCGTTGAAGGAGGAGTTAATCAGCCCCAGCATTTT.

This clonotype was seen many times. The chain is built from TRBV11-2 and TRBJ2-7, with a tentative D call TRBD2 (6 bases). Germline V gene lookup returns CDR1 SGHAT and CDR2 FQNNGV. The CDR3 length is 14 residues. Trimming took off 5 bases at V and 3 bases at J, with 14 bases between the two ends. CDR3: CASSQEGLVYEQYF. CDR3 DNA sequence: TGTGCCAGCAGCCAGGAGGGCCTTGTCTACGAGCAGTACTTC.

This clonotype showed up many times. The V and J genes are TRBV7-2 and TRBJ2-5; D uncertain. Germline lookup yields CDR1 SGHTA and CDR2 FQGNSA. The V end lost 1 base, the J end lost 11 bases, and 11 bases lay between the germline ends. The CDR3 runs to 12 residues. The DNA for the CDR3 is TGTGCCAGCAGCTTAGTAGCTCAGATTCAGTACTTC. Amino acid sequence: CASSLVAQIQYF.

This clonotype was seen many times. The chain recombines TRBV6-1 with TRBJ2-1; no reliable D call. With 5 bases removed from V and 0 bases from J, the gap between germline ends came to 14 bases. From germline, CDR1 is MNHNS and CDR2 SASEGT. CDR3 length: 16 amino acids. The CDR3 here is CASSSSRADSYNEQFF. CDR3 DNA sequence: TGTGCCAGCAGTTCCTCTCGGGCGGACTCCTACAATGAGCAGTTCTTC.

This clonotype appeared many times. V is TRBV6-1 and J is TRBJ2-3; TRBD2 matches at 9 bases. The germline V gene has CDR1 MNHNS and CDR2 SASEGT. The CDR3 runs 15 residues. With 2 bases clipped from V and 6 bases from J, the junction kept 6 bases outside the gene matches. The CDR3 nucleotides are TGTGCCAGCAGTGAAATAGCGGGGGCTCGGGATACGCAGTATTTT. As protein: CASSEIAGARDTQYF.

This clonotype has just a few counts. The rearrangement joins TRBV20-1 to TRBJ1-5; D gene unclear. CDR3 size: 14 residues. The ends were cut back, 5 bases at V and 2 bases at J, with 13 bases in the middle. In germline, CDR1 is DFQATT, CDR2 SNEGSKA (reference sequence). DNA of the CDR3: TGCAGTGCTGCCCGACTTGGGGGCAATCAGCCCCAGCATTTT. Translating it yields CSAARLGGNQPQHF.

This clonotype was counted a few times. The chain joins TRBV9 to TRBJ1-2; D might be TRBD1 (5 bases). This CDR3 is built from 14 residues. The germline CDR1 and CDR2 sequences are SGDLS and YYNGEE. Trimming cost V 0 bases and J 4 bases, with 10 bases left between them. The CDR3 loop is CASSVEGVGYGYTF. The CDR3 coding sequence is TGTGCCAGCAGCGTAGAAGGGGTTGGCTATGGCTACACCTTC.

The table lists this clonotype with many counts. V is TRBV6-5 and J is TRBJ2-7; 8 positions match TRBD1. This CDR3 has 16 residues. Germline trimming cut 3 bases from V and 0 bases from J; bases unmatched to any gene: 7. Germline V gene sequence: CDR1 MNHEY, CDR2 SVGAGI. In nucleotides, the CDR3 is TGTGCCAGCAGTTATCGACGACAGGGGTCCTCCTACGAGCAGTACTTC. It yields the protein CASSYRRQGSSYEQYF.

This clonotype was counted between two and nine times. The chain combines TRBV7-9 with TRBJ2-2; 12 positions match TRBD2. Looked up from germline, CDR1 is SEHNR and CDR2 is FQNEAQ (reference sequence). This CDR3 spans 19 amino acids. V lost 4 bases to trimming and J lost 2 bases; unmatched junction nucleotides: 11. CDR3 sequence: CASSSPEALAGGNTGELFF. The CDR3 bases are TGTGCCAGCAGCTCCCCCGAGGCACTAGCGGGAGGCAACACCGGGGAGCTGTTTTTT.

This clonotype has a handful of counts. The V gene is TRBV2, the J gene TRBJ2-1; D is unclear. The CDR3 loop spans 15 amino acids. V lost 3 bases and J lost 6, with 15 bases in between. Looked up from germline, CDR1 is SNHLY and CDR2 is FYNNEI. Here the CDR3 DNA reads TGTGCCAGCAGTGAGATTGGGGAAGTCATCAATGAGCAGTTCTTC. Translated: CASSEIGEVINEQFF.

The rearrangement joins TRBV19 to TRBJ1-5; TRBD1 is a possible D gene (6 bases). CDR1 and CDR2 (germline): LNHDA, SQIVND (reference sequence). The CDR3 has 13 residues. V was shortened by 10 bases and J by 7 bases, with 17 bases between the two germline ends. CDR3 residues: CATAAGANQPQHF. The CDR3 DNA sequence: TGTGCCACCGCAGCAGGGGCAAACCAGCCCCAGCATTTT.

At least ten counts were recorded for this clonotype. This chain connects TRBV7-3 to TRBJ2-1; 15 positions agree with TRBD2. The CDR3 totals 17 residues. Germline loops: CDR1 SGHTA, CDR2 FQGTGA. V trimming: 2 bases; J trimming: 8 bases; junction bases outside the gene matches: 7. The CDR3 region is CASSLGLAGGSSDEQFF. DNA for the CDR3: TGTGCCAGCAGCTTAGGACTAGCGGGGGGGAGTAGCGATGAGCAGTTCTTC.